This TCR beta chain was sequenced for a study of T-cell memory formation after mild COVID-19. Study as a whole: Among the donors, TCR clusters were largely specific to each donor.

The germline V and J ends were trimmed by 5 bases and 8 bases, with 18 bases remaining between them. The CDR3 contains 14 residues. TCRdb re-analysed the 5' RACE reads in MiXCR, keeping a single row per CDR3 protein. The data show more than 350,000 distinct CDR3 sequences, about 21% seen once. The clonotype comes from an adult woman who had mild COVID-19 (a few samples of this study predate the infection). Cell type and time point are not known. The chain links TRBV12-3 or TRBV12-4 to TRBJ1-1; a weak D match, TRBD1 (5 bases). Specimen: PBMCs or a T cell subset sorted from them (not recorded which). The CDR3 reads CASSPQTAGVEAFF. The DNA for the CDR3 is TGTGCCAGCAGTCCACAAACAGCGGGGGTAGAAGCTTTCTTT.